The 10 T cell receptor beta chains in this list originate from one sample, sequenced in a study of identical twins. TCRdb processed the 5' RACE reads anew with MiXCR; each CDR3 protein has one entry. Counted here are under 300,000 distinct CDR3 sequences, about 13% occurring once; the ten biggest clones make up roughly 4%. The sample was also linked to a second study, of yellow fever vaccine responses in identical twins.

The sample taken for sequencing was memory (CD45RO+) T cells sorted from blood. These receptors were obtained from a woman aged 18-30 years in good health.

This clonotype was seen many times. This rearrangement joins TRBV7-2 to TRBJ2-2, with D perhaps matching TRBD2 (5 bases). Germline lookup yields CDR1 SGHTA and CDR2 FQGNSA. The CDR3 covers 14 residues. Deletions cut 2 bases from V and 8 bases from J, with 12 bases between. This CDR3 reads CASSLIVAIGELFF. The CDR3 nucleotides read TGTGCCAGCAGCTTAATCGTAGCGATAGGGGAGCTGTTTTTT.

Many counts were recorded for this clonotype. This chain links TRBV7-8 with TRBJ2-3; the D gene is possibly TRBD1 (5 bases). This CDR3 has 15 amino acids. Deletions cut 1 base from V and 2 bases from J, with 10 bases between. CDR1 SGHVS and CDR2 FQNEAQ come from the germline V gene. The CDR3 bases are TGTGCCAGCAGCTTAGGGGCCGGACACACAGATACGCAGTATTTT. Residues: CASSLGAGHTDTQYF.

This clonotype was detected only a few times. The chain recombines TRBV6-5 with TRBJ2-5, with D perhaps matching TRBD2 (6 bases). Germline CDR1 is MNHEY and CDR2 is SVGAGI. This CDR3 comprises 15 residues. The V end lost 2 bases, the J end lost 2 bases, and 12 bases lay between the germline ends. CDR3 protein: CASSYRGAGQETQYF. In nucleotides, the CDR3 is TGTGCCAGCAGTTACCGGGGCGCGGGGCAAGAGACCCAGTACTTC.

This clonotype was seen a few times. V usage is TRBV20-1 and J usage is TRBJ2-7; either TRBD1 or TRBD2 may fit D (5 bases each). V was pared by 6 bases and J by 7 bases, with 19 bases between. Germline V lookup: CDR1 DFQATT, CDR2 SNEGSKA (reference sequence). The CDR3 is 13 residues long. As DNA, the CDR3 is TGCAGTGCCCCTACCGGGACGTCTTGGGAGCAGTACTTC. This gives the protein CSAPTGTSWEQYF.

This chain joins TRBV12-3 or TRBV12-4 and TRBJ2-7, with D perhaps TRBD1 (6 bases). The CDR3 covers 15 residues. The germline V and J ends were trimmed by 5 bases and 2 bases, with 16 bases remaining between them. DNA for the CDR3: TGTGCCAGCAGTCGGACAGTGCTTGCTGCCTACGAGCAGTACTTC. It encodes CASSRTVLAAYEQYF.

This clonotype was observed a few times. The chain couples TRBV11-2 to TRBJ2-1; perhaps TRBD2 as D (6 bases). The V end lost 5 bases, the J end lost 8 bases, and 19 bases lay between the germline ends. Germline V gene lookup returns CDR1 SGHAT and CDR2 FQNNGV. This CDR3 region has 15 residues. The CDR3 loop reads CASSRPGWREDEQFF. The CDR3 DNA reads TGTGCCAGCAGCCGACCAGGGTGGAGGGAGGATGAGCAGTTCTTC.

The sample holds many counts of this clonotype. The chain carries TRBV29-1 and TRBJ1-5; TRBD1 matches 7 bases. The CDR3 contains 14 residues. V lost 5 bases and J lost 0; bases outside the gene matches: 4. Germline V gene lookup returns CDR1 SQVTM and CDR2 ANQGSEA. CDR3: CSVWDRNSNQPQHF. DNA of the CDR3: TGCAGCGTTTGGGACAGAAATAGCAATCAGCCCCAGCATTTT.

This clonotype was recorded at least ten times. The CDR3 loop reads CASSPSGVSSYNEQFF. The CDR3, as DNA: TGCGCCAGCAGCCCCTCCGGCGTGAGCTCCTACAATGAGCAGTTCTTC. The V and J genes are TRBV4-3 and TRBJ2-1; D is unclear. This CDR3 has 16 residues. The V gene lost 4 bases and the J gene lost 0 bases, with 13 bases spanning the gap. From germline, CDR1 is LGHNA and CDR2 YSLEER.

Remarks on this clonotype: A read error is possible here, since a much larger clone lies one base away. The chain combines TRBV12-3 or TRBV12-4 with TRBJ2-2; a possible D gene is TRBD2 (5 bases). The CDR3 is 16 residues long. This CDR3 is CASSLMAGVVTGELSF. The CDR3 nucleotides read TGTGCCAGCAGTTTAATGGCTGGGGTGGTCACCGGGGAGCTGTCTTTT.

This clonotype was recorded many times. The V call is TRBV3-1, the J call TRBJ2-5, with a tentative D call TRBD2 (6 bases). Between the trimmed V and J ends, which lost 3 bases and 2 bases, there was a span of 10 bases. Germline V gives CDR1 LGHDT, CDR2 YNNKEL (reference sequence). The length of the CDR3 is 14 residues. The CDR3 coding sequence is TGTGCCAGCAGCCAGCGGGATTTTCAAGAGACCCAGTACTTC. Translating it yields CASSQRDFQETQYF.